Sequencing of this T cell receptor beta chain was carried out in a study of PD-1 blockade in classical Hodgkin lymphoma. Whole-study findings and limits: The drivers behind the repertoire differences, possibly disease activity or prior therapy, remain undefined.

Profiled with immunoSEQ multiplex PCR; TCRdb holds only in-frame clones, not every one. This repertoire shows about 13,000 clones, around 84% found once; its top ten account for under 30%. This CDR3 has 16 residues. Germline V gene sequence: CDR1 MNHNY, CDR2 SVGAGI (reference sequence). Trimming shortened V by 6 bases and J by 0 bases, and 14 bases separated the two germline ends. Every patient was affected by relapse after autologous stem cell transplantation, while exposure to brentuximab vedotin was not uniform. Comments on this clone: Its antigen is undetermined.

The TCR originated in a human donor with classical Hodgkin lymphoma. This specimen was peripheral blood mononuclear cells (PBMCs), taken at baseline. This chain joins TRBV6-6 and TRBJ1-4, with D tentatively TRBD1 (6 bases). DNA of the CDR3: TGTGCCAGCAGCCTGACAGGACGTGCAACTAATGAAAAACTGTTTTTT. Translating it yields CASSLTGRATNEKLFF.